Shown below are 3 T cell receptor beta chains from a single sample sequenced in a study of shared clonotypes between healthy human individuals. Libraries were prepared by immunoSEQ multiplex PCR; TCRdb keeps only in-frame clonotypes and omits some of them. The sample has roughly 2.6 million clones, over 85% seen once. The sample taken for sequencing was naive CD4+ T cells sorted from blood. Subset specified: CD45RA+ positively selected. These receptors all come from a man aged 18-30 years in good health.

Concerning this clone: One junction end does not reproduce the germline sequence, and a read error may be involved. The chain employs TRBV7-2 and TRBJ2-3; D is ambiguous. The germline gives CDR1 SGHTA, CDR2 FQGNSA. This CDR3 has 13 residues. CDR3 DNA: TGTGCCAGCAGCTTAGGGTTAGAGTCAGCTTCGGATTTT. It translates to CASSLGLESASDF. The entire variable domain, with the rest obtained from reference TRBV7-2 and TRBJ2-3, is as follows: GAGVSQSPSNKVTEKGKDVELRCDPISGHTALYWYRQSLGQGLEFLIYFQGNSAPDKSGLPSDRFSAERTGGSVSTLTIQRTQQEDSAVYLCASSLGLESASDFGPGTRLTVL.

The rearrangement joins TRBV5-1 to TRBJ2-5, with 9 bases aligning to TRBD2. CDR3 size: 18 residues. Germline assignment: CDR1 SGHRS and CDR2 YFSETQ. V trimming: 1 base; J trimming: 4 bases; junction bases outside the gene matches: 14. For the CDR3, the DNA is TGCGCCAGCAGCTTGTCCGGGACTAGCCTGGGTTCCCCAGAGACCCAGTACTTC. As protein: CASSLSGTSLGSPETQYF. Based on the CDR3 plus reference TRBV5-1 and TRBJ2-5, the full variable domain is KAGVTQTPRYLIKTRGQQVTLSCSPISGHRSVSWYQQTPGQGLQFLFEYFSETQRNKGNFPGRFSGRQFSNSRSEMNVSTLELGDSALYLCASSLSGTSLGSPETQYFGPGTRLLVL.

Notes on this clone: Other nucleotide sequences in the sample specify the same CDR3. This sequence joins TRBV19 and TRBJ2-7, with 9 positions matching TRBD1. CDR1 is LNHDA, CDR2 SQIVND, per germline (reference sequence). The ends lost 5 bases at V and 4 bases at J; junction bases unmatched: 6. CDR3 length: 14 amino acids. CDR3 DNA sequence: TGTGCCAGTAGTGCGGGACAGGGATCTTACGAGCAGTACTTC. Translated: CASSAGQGSYEQYF.